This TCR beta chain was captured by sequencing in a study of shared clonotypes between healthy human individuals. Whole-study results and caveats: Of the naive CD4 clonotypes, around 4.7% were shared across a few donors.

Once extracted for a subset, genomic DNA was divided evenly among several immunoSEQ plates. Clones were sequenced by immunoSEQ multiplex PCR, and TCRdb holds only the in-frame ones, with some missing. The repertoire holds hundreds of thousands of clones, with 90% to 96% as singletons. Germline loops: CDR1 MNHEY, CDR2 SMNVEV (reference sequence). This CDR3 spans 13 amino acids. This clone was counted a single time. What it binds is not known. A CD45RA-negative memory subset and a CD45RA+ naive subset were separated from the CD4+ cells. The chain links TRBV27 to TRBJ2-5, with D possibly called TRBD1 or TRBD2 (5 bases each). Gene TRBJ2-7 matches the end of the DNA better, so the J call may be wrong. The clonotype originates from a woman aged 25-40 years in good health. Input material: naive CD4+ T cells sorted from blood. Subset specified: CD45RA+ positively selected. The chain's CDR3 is CASSFERGDEQYF. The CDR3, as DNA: TGTGCCAGCAGTTTCGAGAGGGGCGACGAGCAGTACTTC.